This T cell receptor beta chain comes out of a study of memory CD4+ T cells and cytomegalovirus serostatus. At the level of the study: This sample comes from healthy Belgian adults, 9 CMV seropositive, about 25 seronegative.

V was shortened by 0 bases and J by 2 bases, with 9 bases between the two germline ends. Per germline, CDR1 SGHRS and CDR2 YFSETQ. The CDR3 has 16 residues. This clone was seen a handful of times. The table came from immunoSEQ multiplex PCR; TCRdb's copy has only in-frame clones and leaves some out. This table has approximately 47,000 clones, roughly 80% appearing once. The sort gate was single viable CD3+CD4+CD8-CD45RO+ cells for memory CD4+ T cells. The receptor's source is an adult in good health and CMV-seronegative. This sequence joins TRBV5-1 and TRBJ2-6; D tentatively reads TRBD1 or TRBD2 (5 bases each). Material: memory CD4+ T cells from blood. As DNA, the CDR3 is TGCGCCAGCAGCTTGGATTTGGGGGCTGGGGCCAACGTCCTGACTTTC. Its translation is CASSLDLGAGANVLTF. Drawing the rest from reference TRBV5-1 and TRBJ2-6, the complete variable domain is KAGVTQTPRYLIKTRGQQVTLSCSPISGHRSVSWYQQTPGQGLQFLFEYFSETQRNKGNFPGRFSGRQFSNSRSEMNVSTLELGDSALYLCASSLDLGAGANVLTFGAGSRLTVL.